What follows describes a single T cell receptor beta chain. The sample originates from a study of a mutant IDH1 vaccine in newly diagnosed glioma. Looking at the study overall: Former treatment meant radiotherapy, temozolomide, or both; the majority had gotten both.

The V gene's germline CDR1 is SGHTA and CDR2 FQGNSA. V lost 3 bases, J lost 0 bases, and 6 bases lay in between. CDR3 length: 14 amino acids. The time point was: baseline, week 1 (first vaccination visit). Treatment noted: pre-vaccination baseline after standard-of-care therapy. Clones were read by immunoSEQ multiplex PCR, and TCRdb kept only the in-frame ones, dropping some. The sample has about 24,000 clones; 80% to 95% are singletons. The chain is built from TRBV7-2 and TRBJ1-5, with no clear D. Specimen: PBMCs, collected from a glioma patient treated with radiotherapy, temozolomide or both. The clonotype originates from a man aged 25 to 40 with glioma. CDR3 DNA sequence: TGTGCCAGCAGCTTGTTAAATAGCAATCAGCCCCAGCATTTT. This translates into CASSLLNSNQPQHF.